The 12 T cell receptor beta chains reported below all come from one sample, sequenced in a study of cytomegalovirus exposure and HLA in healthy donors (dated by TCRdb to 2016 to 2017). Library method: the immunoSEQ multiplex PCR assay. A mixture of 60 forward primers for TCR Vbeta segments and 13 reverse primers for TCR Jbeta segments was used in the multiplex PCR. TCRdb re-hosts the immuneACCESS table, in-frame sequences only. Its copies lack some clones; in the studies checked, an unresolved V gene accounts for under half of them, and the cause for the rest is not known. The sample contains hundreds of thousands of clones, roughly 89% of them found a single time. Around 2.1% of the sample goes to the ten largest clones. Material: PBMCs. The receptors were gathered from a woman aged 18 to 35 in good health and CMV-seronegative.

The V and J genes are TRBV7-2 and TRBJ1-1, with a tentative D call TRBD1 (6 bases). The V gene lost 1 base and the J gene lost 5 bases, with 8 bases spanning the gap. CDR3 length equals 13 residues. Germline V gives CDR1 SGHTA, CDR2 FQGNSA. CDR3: CASSLDRETEAFF. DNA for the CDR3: TGTGCCAGCAGCTTAGACAGGGAGACTGAAGCTTTCTTT.

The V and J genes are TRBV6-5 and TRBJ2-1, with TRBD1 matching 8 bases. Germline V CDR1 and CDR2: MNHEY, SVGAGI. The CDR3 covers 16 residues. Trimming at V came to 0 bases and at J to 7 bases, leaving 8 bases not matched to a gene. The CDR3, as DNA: TGTGCCAGCAGTTACTCAGGGACAGGAACACGGAATGAGCAGTTCTTC. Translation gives CASSYSGTGTRNEQFF.

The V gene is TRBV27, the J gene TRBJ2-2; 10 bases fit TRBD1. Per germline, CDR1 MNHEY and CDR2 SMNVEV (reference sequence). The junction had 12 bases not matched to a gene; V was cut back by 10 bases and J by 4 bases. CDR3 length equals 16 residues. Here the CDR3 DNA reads TGTGCCACGTCAATATCCGGGACAGGGGCCACCGGGGAGCTGTTTTTT. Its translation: CATSISGTGATGELFF.

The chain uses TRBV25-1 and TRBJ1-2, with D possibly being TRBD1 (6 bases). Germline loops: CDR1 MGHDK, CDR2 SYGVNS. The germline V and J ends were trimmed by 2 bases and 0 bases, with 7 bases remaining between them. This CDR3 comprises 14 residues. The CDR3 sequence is CASSEGQTNYGYTF. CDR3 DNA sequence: TGTGCCAGCAGTGAAGGACAGACTAACTATGGCTACACCTTC.

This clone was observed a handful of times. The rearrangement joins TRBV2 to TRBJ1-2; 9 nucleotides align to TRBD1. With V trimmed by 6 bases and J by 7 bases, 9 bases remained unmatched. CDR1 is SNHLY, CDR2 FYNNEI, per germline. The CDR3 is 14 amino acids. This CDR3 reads CASRESRDRAGYTF. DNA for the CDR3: TGTGCCAGCAGGGAGTCTCGGGACAGGGCTGGCTACACCTTC. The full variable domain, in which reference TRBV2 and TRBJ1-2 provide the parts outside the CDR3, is EPEVTQTPSHQVTQMGQEVILRCVPISNHLYFYWYRQILGQKVEFLVSFYNNEISEKSEIFDDQFSVERPDGSNFTLKIRSTKLEDSAMYFCASRESRDRAGYTFGSGTRLTVV.

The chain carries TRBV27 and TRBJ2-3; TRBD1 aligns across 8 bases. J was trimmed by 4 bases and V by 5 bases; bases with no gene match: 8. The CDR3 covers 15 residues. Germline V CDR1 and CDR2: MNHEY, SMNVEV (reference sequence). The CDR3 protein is CASSRIRQGPDTQYF. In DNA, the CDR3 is TGTGCCAGCAGTCGGATTCGACAGGGGCCAGATACGCAGTATTTT.

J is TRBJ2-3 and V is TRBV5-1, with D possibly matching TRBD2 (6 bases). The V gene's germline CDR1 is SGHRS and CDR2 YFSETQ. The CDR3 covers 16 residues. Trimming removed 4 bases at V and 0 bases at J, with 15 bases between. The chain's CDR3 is CASSPLGGASTDTQYF. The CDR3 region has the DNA TGCGCCAGCAGCCCCTTAGGAGGGGCCAGCACAGATACGCAGTATTTT.

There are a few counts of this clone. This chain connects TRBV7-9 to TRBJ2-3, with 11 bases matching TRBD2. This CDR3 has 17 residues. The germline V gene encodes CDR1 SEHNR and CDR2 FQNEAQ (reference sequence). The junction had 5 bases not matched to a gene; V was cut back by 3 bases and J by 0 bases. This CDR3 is CASSFIAGGRSTDTQYF. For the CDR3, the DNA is TGTGCCAGCAGCTTCATAGCGGGGGGGCGGAGCACAGATACGCAGTATTTT.

Here the CDR3 reads CASSETGVNGYTF. DNA of the CDR3: TGTGCCAGCAGTGAGACCGGGGTAAATGGCTACACCTTC. This chain uses TRBV6-1 with TRBJ1-2, with D unresolved. The germline gives CDR1 MNHNS, CDR2 SASEGT. The CDR3 contains 13 residues. Trimming pared 3 bases from V and 6 bases from J, leaving 11 bases between.

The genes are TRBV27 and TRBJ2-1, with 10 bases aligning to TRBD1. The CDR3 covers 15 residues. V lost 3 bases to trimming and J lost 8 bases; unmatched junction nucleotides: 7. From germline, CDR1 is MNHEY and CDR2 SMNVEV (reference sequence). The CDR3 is CASSFPGQGQDEQFF. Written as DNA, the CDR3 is TGTGCCAGCAGTTTTCCGGGACAGGGGCAAGATGAGCAGTTCTTC.

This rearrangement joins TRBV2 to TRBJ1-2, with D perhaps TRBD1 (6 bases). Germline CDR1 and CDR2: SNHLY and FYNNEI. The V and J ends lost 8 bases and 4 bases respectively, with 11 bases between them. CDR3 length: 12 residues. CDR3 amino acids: CASQGSSYGYTF. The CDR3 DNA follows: TGTGCCAGCCAGGGGTCGAGCTATGGCTACACCTTC.

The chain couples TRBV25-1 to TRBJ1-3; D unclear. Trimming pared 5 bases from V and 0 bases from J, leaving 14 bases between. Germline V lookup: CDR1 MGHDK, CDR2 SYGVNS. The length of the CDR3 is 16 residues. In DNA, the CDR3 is TGTGCCAGCAGTTCGAATCAGGTCCTCTCTGGAAACACCATATATTTT. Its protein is CASSSNQVLSGNTIYF.